A single sample gave rise to the 28 T cell receptor beta chains below, sequenced in a study of T cell responses to AZD1222 COVID-19 vaccine. The protocol was immunoSEQ multiplex PCR, while the TCRdb copy is restricted to in-frame clones and leaves out a portion. The data show some 140,000 clones, roughly 88% seen once. The specimen was peripheral blood, collected 28 days after the second AZD1222 dose. Receptor source: an adult who received the AZD1222 COVID-19 vaccine.

The rearrangement links TRBV7-2 to TRBJ2-3, with unresolved D. The CDR3 length is 17 residues. Per germline, CDR1 SGHTA and CDR2 FQGNSA. Trimming stripped 3 bases from V and 2 bases from J, with 18 bases between. The CDR3 reads CASSFLFLVGATDTQYF. The DNA of the CDR3 is TGTGCCAGCAGCTTTCTATTTTTGGTTGGCGCCACAGATACGCAGTATTTT.

The chain couples TRBV3-1 (or the pseudogene TRBV3-2) to TRBJ2-1; 12 bases are shared with TRBD2. J gave up 2 bases and V 2 bases, and 1 base lay outside the gene matches. The CDR3 is 16 residues long. Germline V CDR1 and CDR2: LGHDT, YNNKEL (reference sequence). The CDR3, as DNA: TGTGCCAGCAGCCAAAGACTAGCGGGAGCCTACAATGAGCAGTTCTTC. Translation gives CASSQRLAGAYNEQFF.

The chain uses TRBV5-6 and TRBJ1-2; D possibly corresponds to TRBD1 (6 bases). The CDR3 is made up of 14 amino acids. Between the trimmed V and J ends, which lost 4 bases and 2 bases, there was a span of 12 bases. CDR1 and CDR2 from the germline V gene are SGHDT and YYEEEE. DNA of the CDR3: TGTGCCAGCAGCCCCAGGGGTAGGAACTATGGCTACACCTTC. This encodes CASSPRGRNYGYTF.

This clone was seen only once. The chain carries TRBV30 and TRBJ1-2; 7 bases align to TRBD1. With V trimmed by 2 bases and J by 5 bases, 2 bases remained unmatched. This CDR3 region has 12 residues. Germline CDR1 GTSNPN, CDR2 SVGIG (reference sequence). The DNA of the CDR3 is TGTGCCTGGAGTTCAGGGGGTTATGGCTACACCTTC. Protein sequence: CAWSSGGYGYTF.

V gene TRBV25-1 combines with J gene TRBJ1-4; D uncertain. The CDR3 totals 12 residues. Trimming removed 1 base at V and 6 bases at J, with 3 bases between. Germline CDR1 reads MGHDK; CDR2 reads SYGVNS. DNA for the CDR3: TGTGCCAGCAGTGAATTGGATGAAAAACTGTTTTTT. Encoded protein: CASSELDEKLFF.

This clone was detected once. The chain combines TRBV28 with TRBJ2-7; D remains unclear. Per the germline V gene, CDR1 is MDHEN and CDR2 is SYDVKM. The V end was cut by 5 bases, the J end by 0 bases, with 14 bases between. The CDR3 contains 15 residues. The CDR3 bases are TGTGCCAGCAGTCCCCCCGCGGCCTTCTCCTACGAGCAGTACTTC. This gives the protein CASSPPAAFSYEQYF.

This clone was found once. The V and J genes are TRBV29-1 and TRBJ2-2; D remains ambiguous. Trimming took off 7 bases at V and 1 base at J, with 4 bases between the two ends. The CDR3 runs to 11 residues. The germline V gene has CDR1 SQVTM and CDR2 ANQGSEA. CDR3 nucleotides: TGCAGCGGCAAGAACACCGGGGAGCTGTTTTTT. This sequence encodes CSGKNTGELFF.

The chain carries TRBV5-6 and TRBJ1-2, with D uncertain. The CDR3 is 14 residues long. V was cut by 4 bases and J by 8 bases, with 18 bases left in between. CDR1 and CDR2 (germline): SGHDT, YYEEEE. The CDR3 nucleotides are TGTGCCAGCAGCCCCTATTTTGGGGTAACGGGCTACACCTTC. Amino acids: CASSPYFGVTGYTF.

The V call is TRBV7-2, the J call TRBJ2-3; 8 bases line up with TRBD1. Germline CDR1 is SGHTA and CDR2 is FQGNSA. This CDR3 is 16 amino acids long. The V gene end was trimmed by 0 bases and the J gene end by 1 base; junction bases not matched to a gene: 3. CDR3 region: CASSLAVGQGTDTQYF. CDR3 sequence (DNA): TGTGCCAGCAGCTTAGCCGTGGGACAGGGCACAGATACGCAGTATTTT.

This chain connects TRBV7-2 to TRBJ1-3, with 7 bases lining up with TRBD1. Germline values: CDR1 SGHTA, CDR2 FQGNSA. The CDR3 covers 16 residues. V lost 5 bases to trimming and J lost 0 bases; unmatched junction nucleotides: 7. CDR3 residues: CASSPDRLDSGNTIYF. The DNA for the CDR3 is TGTGCCAGCAGCCCGGACAGGTTAGACTCTGGAAACACCATATATTTT.

The V call is TRBV11-2, the J call TRBJ2-2; no clear D. V was pared by 5 bases and J by 8 bases, with 9 bases between. Germline CDR1 is SGHAT and CDR2 is FQNNGV. This CDR3 spans 12 amino acids. CDR3 nucleotides: TGTGCCAGCAGCCCAAGCATGGGGGAGCTGTTTTTT. Amino acids: CASSPSMGELFF.

The CDR3 nucleotides are TGTGCCAGCAGTTCCATACGGGGGAGCACTAATGAAAAACTGTTTTTT. It specifies CASSSIRGSTNEKLFF. This chain joins TRBV27 and TRBJ1-4; possibly TRBD1 for D (5 bases). The CDR3 length is 16 residues. Germline V gene lookup returns CDR1 MNHEY and CDR2 SMNVEV (reference sequence). Deletions cut 4 bases from V and 2 bases from J, with 14 bases between.

This chain connects TRBV7-3 to TRBJ1-1; TRBD1 might be the D (6 bases). Trimming took off 5 bases at V and 3 bases at J, with 16 bases between the two ends. The CDR3 totals 15 residues. Per the germline V gene, CDR1 is SGHTA and CDR2 is FQGTGA. The CDR3 nucleotides are TGTGCCAGCAGCCCACGCACAGGGCTGGACACTGAAGCTTTCTTT. It specifies CASSPRTGLDTEAFF.

This clone was seen just once. CDR3: CATSRGGTSGNTYEQYF. The DNA of the CDR3 is TGTGCCACCAGCAGGGGAGGGACTAGCGGAAATACCTACGAGCAGTACTTC. The V and J genes are TRBV15 and TRBJ2-7; 11 nucleotides match TRBD2. Per germline, CDR1 LNHNV and CDR2 YYDKDF (reference sequence). The trim removed 3 bases at V and 2 bases at J, leaving 9 bases unmatched. This CDR3 comprises 17 residues.

CDR3 in DNA: TGTGCCAGCACCTCCTACACAGATACGCAGTATTTT. Protein sequence: CASTSYTDTQYF. V is TRBV12-3 or TRBV12-4 and J is TRBJ2-3; D unresolved. V lost 7 bases, J lost 2 bases, and 7 bases lay in between. The CDR3 loop spans 12 amino acids.

This sequence joins TRBV5-4 and TRBJ1-4; 7 bases match TRBD1. The CDR3 sequence is 14 residues long. CDR1 is SGHNT and CDR2 is YYREEE in the germline V gene (reference sequence). With V trimmed by 4 bases and J by 8 bases, 8 bases remained unmatched. This chain's CDR3 is CASSGRDSDEKLFF. In DNA form, the CDR3 reads TGTGCCAGCAGCGGCCGGGACAGCGACGAAAAACTGTTTTTT.

The V gene is TRBV6-4, the J gene TRBJ1-1, with 9 positions matching TRBD1. V trimming: 6 bases; J trimming: 4 bases; junction bases outside the gene matches: 15. CDR3 length: 17 residues. Germline CDR1 is MRHNA and CDR2 is SNTAGT. The CDR3: CASRGPGDRAPPTEAFF. DNA for the CDR3: TGTGCCAGCAGGGGGCCGGGGGACAGGGCCCCTCCCACTGAAGCTTTCTTT.

Details on this clone: A much larger clone lies a single base off, so this may be a read error. The sample carries other DNA sequences with the same CDR3. The V call is TRBV6-4, the J call TRBJ2-3, with 10 bases aligning to TRBD2. Germline CDR1 MRHNA, CDR2 SNTAGT. CDR3 length equals 16 residues. J lost 4 bases, V lost 3 bases, and 7 bases had no gene match. The CDR3 here is CASSDQAGGSADTQYF. The CDR3, as DNA: TGTGCCAGCAGTGATCAAGCGGGGGGGTCAGCAGATACGCAGTATTTT.

V and J are TRBV21-1 and TRBJ2-2; the tabulated D call, TRBD2, remains unverified against the DNA. TRBV21-1 is designated a pseudogene. The CDR3 contains 12 residues. The CDR3 coding sequence is TGTGCCAGCAGCCCAACGGGGGGGCAGCTGTTTTTT. Its protein is CASSPTGGQLFF.

The chain couples TRBV7-9 to TRBJ1-4, with D possibly being TRBD1 (6 bases). The CDR3 is 16 amino acids. Germline V lookup: CDR1 SEHNR, CDR2 FQNEAQ (reference sequence). With 11 bases removed from V and 2 bases from J, the gap between germline ends came to 21 bases. This CDR3 reads CAGARGPQRTNEKLFF. In DNA form, the CDR3 reads TGTGCCGGCGCACGGGGGCCCCAACGCACTAATGAAAAACTGTTTTTT.

This clone was counted once. The genes are TRBV7-2 and TRBJ2-3; D is ambiguous. There are 12 residues in the CDR3. Germline values: CDR1 SGHTA, CDR2 FQGNSA. V lost 3 bases and J lost 0, with 1 base in between. The CDR3 loop reads CASSFSTDTQYF. CDR3 DNA sequence: TGTGCCAGCAGCTTTAGCACAGATACGCAGTATTTT. Full variable domain (rest looked up from reference TRBV7-2 and TRBJ2-3): GAGVSQSPSNKVTEKGKDVELRCDPISGHTALYWYRQSLGQGLEFLIYFQGNSAPDKSGLPSDRFSAERTGGSVSTLTIQRTQQEDSAVYLCASSFSTDTQYFGPGTRLTVL.

This clone appeared once. The chain joins TRBV3-1 (or the pseudogene TRBV3-2) to TRBJ1-2; D call uncertain. The CDR3 loop spans 16 amino acids. Germline assignment: CDR1 LGHDT and CDR2 YNNKEL (reference sequence). Trimming left V 2 bases short and J 8 bases short, with 21 bases between. The CDR3, as DNA: TGTGCCAGCAGCCAACTAAGACTCGGCGGGGTACCCGGCTACACCTTC. It translates to CASSQLRLGGVPGYTF.

The V gene is TRBV6-2 or TRBV6-3, the J gene TRBJ2-3; D is possibly TRBD1 (6 bases). The germline gives CDR1 MNHEY, CDR2 SVGEGT. The CDR3 loop spans 16 amino acids. V was trimmed by 6 bases and J by 1 base, leaving 17 bases between them. The CDR3 region has the DNA TGTGCCAGCAGCCGCCAGGGGCGAGAGGGCACAGATACGCAGTATTTT. Amino acids: CASSRQGREGTDTQYF.

This chain joins TRBV6-5 and TRBJ1-1, with D hard to call. The germline gives CDR1 MNHEY, CDR2 SVGAGI. The V and J ends lost 7 bases and 4 bases respectively, with 16 bases between them. The CDR3 loop spans 14 amino acids. This CDR3 reads CASIISSGGTEAFF. CDR3 DNA: TGTGCCAGCATTATCTCGTCGGGAGGCACTGAAGCTTTCTTT.

The chain employs TRBV10-3 and TRBJ1-2; 9 bases agree with TRBD1. CDR3 size: 19 residues. After removal of 6 bases from V and 4 bases from J, the junction contained 21 bases not matched to a gene. Looked up from germline, CDR1 is ENHRY and CDR2 is SYGVKD. CDR3 amino acids: CAISGRATMGQGQPYGYTF. CDR3 bases: TGTGCCATCAGCGGCCGGGCGACGATGGGACAGGGACAACCCTATGGCTACACCTTC.

The genes are TRBV5-5 and TRBJ1-1; TRBD1 might be the D (6 bases). V gave up 5 bases and J gave up 3 bases, with 14 bases separating them. Germline V gene lookup returns CDR1 SGHKS and CDR2 YYEKEE (reference sequence). The CDR3 spans 14 residues. The DNA for the CDR3 is TGTGCCAGCAGTTTCGACAGGAAGCACACTGAAGCTTTCTTT. Translating it yields CASSFDRKHTEAFF.

The V and J genes are TRBV28 and TRBJ1-5; 8 bases align to TRBD1. Germline V gene lookup returns CDR1 MDHEN and CDR2 SYDVKM. The CDR3 is 16 residues long. Unmatched junction bases numbered 12, after V lost 5 bases and J lost 6 bases. For the CDR3, the DNA is TGTGCCAGCAGTGTCGGGACAGGCCCTAGGGGTCAGCCCCAGCATTTT. Amino acids: CASSVGTGPRGQPQHF. The variable domain in full, with the rest retrieved from reference TRBV28 and TRBJ1-5, is DVKVTQSSRYLVKRTGEKVFLECVQDMDHENMFWYRQDPGLGLRLIYFSYDVKMKEKGDIPEGYSVSREKKERFSLILESASTNQTSMYLCASSVGTGPRGQPQHFGDGTRLSIL.

This clone was observed once. The chain joins TRBV12-5 to TRBJ2-1, with 12 positions matching TRBD2. V shed 1 base, J shed 8 bases, and the junction held 9 bases outside the gene matches. From germline, CDR1 is LGHNT and CDR2 FRNRAP. The CDR3 consists of 17 residues. The CDR3 DNA sequence: TGTGCTAGTGGTTTGGACCGAGGGCTAGCGGGAGGGCATGAGCAGTTCTTC. Amino acids: CASGLDRGLAGGHEQFF.